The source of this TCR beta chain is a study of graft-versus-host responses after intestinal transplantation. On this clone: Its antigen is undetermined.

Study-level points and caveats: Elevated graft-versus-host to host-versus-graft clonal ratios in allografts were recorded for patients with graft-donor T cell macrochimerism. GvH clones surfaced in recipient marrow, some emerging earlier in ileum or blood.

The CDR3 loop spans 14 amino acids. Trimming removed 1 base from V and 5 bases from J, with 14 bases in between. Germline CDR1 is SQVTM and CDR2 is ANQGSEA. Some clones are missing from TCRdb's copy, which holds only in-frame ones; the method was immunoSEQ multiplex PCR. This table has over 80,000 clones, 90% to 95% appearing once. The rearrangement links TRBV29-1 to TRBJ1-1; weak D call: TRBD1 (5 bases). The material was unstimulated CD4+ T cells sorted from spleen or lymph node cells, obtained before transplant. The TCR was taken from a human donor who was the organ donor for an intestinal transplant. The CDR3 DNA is TGCAGCGTTGAAGTCCCCGGGGGTTGGACTGAAGCTTTCTTT. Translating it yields CSVEVPGGWTEAFF.